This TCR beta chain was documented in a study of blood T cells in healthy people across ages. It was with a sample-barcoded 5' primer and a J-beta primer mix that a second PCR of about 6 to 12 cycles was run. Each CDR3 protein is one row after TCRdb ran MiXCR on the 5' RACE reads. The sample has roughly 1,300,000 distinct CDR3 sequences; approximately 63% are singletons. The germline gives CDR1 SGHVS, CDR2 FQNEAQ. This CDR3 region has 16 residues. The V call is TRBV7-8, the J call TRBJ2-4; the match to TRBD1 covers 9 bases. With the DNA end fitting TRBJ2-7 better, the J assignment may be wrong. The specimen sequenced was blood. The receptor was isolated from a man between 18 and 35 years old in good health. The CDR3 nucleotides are TGTGCCAGCAGCTTATCGTCCGGGACAGGGAACTACGAGCAGTACTTC. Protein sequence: CASSLSSGTGNYEQYF.